One and the same sample provided the 9 T cell receptor beta chains below, sequenced in a study of T cells in tuberculosis. Generated by immunoSEQ multiplex PCR, the TCRdb table keeps only in-frame clones and is missing some. This table has over 30,000 clones, roughly 93% appearing once. Time point: new active TB diagnosis, blood taken before or within 7 days of starting treatment. The material sequenced was PBMCs, taken at tuberculosis diagnosis. These receptors were collected from an adult with tuberculosis.

The chain joins TRBV30 to TRBJ1-4; 7 nucleotides align to TRBD1. V trimming: 2 bases; J trimming: 2 bases; junction bases outside the gene matches: 5. The CDR3 sequence is 15 residues long. Germline values: CDR1 GTSNPN, CDR2 SVGIG (reference sequence). The CDR3 nucleotides read TGTGCCTGGAGTTCACAGGGGACCACTAATGAAAAACTGTTTTTT. Translating it yields CAWSSQGTTNEKLFF.

The chain has TRBV6-5 and TRBJ1-1; D is perhaps TRBD1 (6 bases). The CDR3 totals 14 residues. Germline CDR1 MNHEY, CDR2 SVGAGI. V was shortened by 3 bases and J by 10 bases, with 18 bases between the two germline ends. This chain's CDR3 is CASSYYREGPLAFF. The CDR3 DNA is TGTGCCAGCAGTTATTACAGGGAGGGTCCATTAGCTTTCTTT.

V and J are TRBV12-5 and TRBJ2-1; 11 bases fit TRBD1. Germline V lookup: CDR1 LGHNT, CDR2 FRNRAP. The CDR3 runs to 15 residues. J lost 3 bases, V lost 6 bases, and 4 bases had no gene match. The DNA of the CDR3 is TGTGCTAGTGGGACCGGGACAGGGGGCTACAATGAGCAGTTCTTC. Translating gives CASGTGTGGYNEQFF.

Turning to this clone: Additional DNA sequences in this sample encode the identical CDR3. The CDR3 region is CASSLRTGYGYTF. In DNA form, the CDR3 reads TGTGCCAGCAGTCTTCGGACTGGGTATGGCTACACCTTC. The rearrangement uses TRBV27 and TRBJ1-2; D uncertain. The V end was cut by 5 bases, the J end by 5 bases, with 12 bases between. Germline lookup yields CDR1 MNHEY and CDR2 SMNVEV (reference sequence). This CDR3 has 13 residues.

CDR3 residues: CASSSGLAGVKFF. The CDR3, as DNA: TGTGCCAGCAGCTCGGGACTAGCGGGAGTCAAGTTCTTC. The V and J genes are TRBV7-9 and TRBJ2-1; TRBD2 agrees at 14 bases. The CDR3 spans 13 residues. V trimming: 4 bases; J trimming: 14 bases; junction bases outside the gene matches: 4. CDR1 is SEHNR and CDR2 is FQNEAQ in the germline V gene (reference sequence).

The count of this clone is one. The rearrangement joins TRBV28 to TRBJ2-7, with 8 bases lining up with TRBD1. Germline V gene sequence: CDR1 MDHEN, CDR2 SYDVKM. The CDR3 has 12 amino acids. With 2 bases clipped from V and 6 bases from J, the junction kept 0 bases outside the gene matches. In DNA form, the CDR3 reads TGTGCCAGCAGTTTAGACAGGGGCGAGCAGTACTTC. The encoded protein is CASSLDRGEQYF.

The CDR3 DNA is TGTGCCAGCAGTGAGGGAGGGACCCTCGGGAACACCGGGGAGCTGTTTTTT. Translated, it gives CASSEGGTLGNTGELFF. V and J are TRBV2 and TRBJ2-2; 7 bases are a match to TRBD2. V shed 3 bases and J 1 base; nucleotides not matched to a gene: 8. The CDR3 is made up of 17 amino acids. CDR1 is SNHLY, CDR2 FYNNEI, per germline.

The chain carries TRBV19 and TRBJ1-5; 11 bases fit TRBD1. Trimming cost V 0 bases and J 4 bases; bases outside gene matches: 2. The CDR3 is made up of 16 amino acids. CDR1 LNHDA and CDR2 SQIVND come from the germline V gene (reference sequence). As DNA, the CDR3 is TGTGCCAGTAGTATAGACGGGACAGGGGGAAATCAGCCCCAGCATTTT. Its protein is CASSIDGTGGNQPQHF. The whole variable domain, filled in from reference TRBV19 and TRBJ1-5, reads DGGITQSPKYLFRKEGQNVTLSCEQNLNHDAMYWYRQDPGQGLRLIYYSQIVNDFQKGDIAEGYSVSREKKESFPLTVTSAQKNPTAFYLCASSIDGTGGNQPQHFGDGTRLSIL.

The chain links TRBV5-1 to TRBJ2-7, with 9 bases matching TRBD1. With 5 bases clipped from V and 3 bases from J, the junction kept 6 bases outside the gene matches. The CDR3 is 14 amino acids. Looked up from germline, CDR1 is SGHRS and CDR2 is YFSETQ. The CDR3, as DNA: TGCGCCAGCAGACCGGGGACAGGGCTCTACGAGCAGTACTTC. Translation gives CASRPGTGLYEQYF.